A single sample is the source of the 25 T cell receptor beta chains below, sequenced in a study of cytomegalovirus exposure and HLA in healthy donors. PCR used 60 Vbeta primers and 13 Jbeta primers. Assay used: immunoSEQ multiplex PCR; TCRdb lists only in-frame clones, some missing. The sample consists of some 100,000 clones, about 77% of them appearing once. The sequenced sample consisted of PBMCs. These receptor sequences come from a woman between 50 and 59 years old in good health and CMV-seropositive.

V is TRBV6-5 and J is TRBJ1-5; maybe TRBD1 (6 bases). V lost 6 bases to trimming and J lost 7 bases, with 16 bases between them. Germline lookup yields CDR1 MNHEY and CDR2 SVGAGI. The CDR3 is 14 residues long. The CDR3 region is CASRDGQSGQPQHF. DNA for the CDR3: TGTGCCAGCAGAGATGGACAGAGTGGGCAGCCCCAGCATTTT.

CDR3 nucleotides: TGTGCCAGCAGCCAGGGACTGGGGACTAACTATGGCTACACCTTC. Translated: CASSQGLGTNYGYTF. V usage is TRBV14 and J usage is TRBJ1-2; perhaps TRBD1 as D (5 bases). The CDR3 has 15 amino acids. Germline CDR1 and CDR2: SGHDN and FVKESK. Trimming removed 3 bases at V and 0 bases at J, with 11 bases between.

Notes on this clone: The junction does not match germline at one end; this may be a read error. The identical CDR3 is also encoded by other nucleotide sequences in the sample. The rearrangement links TRBV28 to TRBJ2-2; possible D gene TRBD2, 5 bases. The CDR3 loop spans 15 amino acids. Germline loops: CDR1 MDHEN, CDR2 SYDVKM. The CDR3 DNA reads as TGTGCCAGCAGTTCCCCGGGTCGGGGTGCCGGGGAACTGTTTTTT. It encodes CASSSPGRGAGELFF.

CDR3 nucleotides: TGTGCCAGCAGGACAGGGGCCGGGGGCACTGAAGCTTTCTTT. Amino acids: CASRTGAGGTEAFF. This chain links TRBV6-6 with TRBJ1-1, with TRBD1 identical over 8 bases. Germline V lookup: CDR1 MNHNY, CDR2 SVGAGI (reference sequence). The CDR3 runs 14 residues. Trimming cost V 6 bases and J 4 bases; bases outside gene matches: 7.

DNA for the CDR3: TGTGCCAGCAGTTACAGTCTGGGCACATCGGCCTACGAGCAGTACTTC. Translation gives CASSYSLGTSAYEQYF. The chain uses TRBV6-6 and TRBJ2-7; D unclear. Germline values: CDR1 MNHNY, CDR2 SVGAGI (reference sequence). Trimming removed 2 bases from V and 2 bases from J, with 16 bases in between. CDR3 length: 16 amino acids.

This chain links TRBV19 with TRBJ2-1; TRBD2 matches at 8 bases. The length of the CDR3 is 16 residues. The germline V gene encodes CDR1 LNHDA and CDR2 SQIVND (reference sequence). V lost 7 bases and J lost 0; bases outside the gene matches: 8. The CDR3 loop reads CASTVGSGSSYNEQFF. CDR3 coding DNA: TGTGCCAGTACCGTAGGGAGCGGGAGCTCCTACAATGAGCAGTTCTTC.

Regarding this clone: The junction does not match germline at one end; this may be a read error. The chain is built from TRBV7-9 and TRBJ1-1; 7 nucleotides agree with TRBD1. CDR3 length equals 14 residues. Germline-derived CDR1 and CDR2 are SEHNR and FQNEAQ (reference sequence). The CDR3, as DNA: TGTTCCAGCAGCACCATTAGTGACAGGGTTGAAGCTTTCTTT. Translating it yields CSSSTISDRVEAFF.

This clone was observed a handful of times. This same CDR3 is encoded by further DNA sequences in the sample. The V gene is TRBV11-1, the J gene TRBJ2-7; TRBD1 agrees at 8 bases. Germline CDR1 and CDR2: SGHAT and FQDESV (reference sequence). Germline trimming cut 5 bases from V and 3 bases from J; bases unmatched to any gene: 6. CDR3 length equals 14 residues. As DNA, the CDR3 is TGTGCCAGCAGCCCGCGGACAGGGAACTACGAGCAGTACTTC. Encoded protein: CASSPRTGNYEQYF.

The chain links TRBV5-6 to TRBJ1-1, with 7 positions matching TRBD1. The germline V gene encodes CDR1 SGHDT and CDR2 YYEEEE. The CDR3 is 13 residues long. V gave up 4 bases and J gave up 4 bases; unmatched junction bases: 4. The CDR3 protein is CASSRPGGTEAFF. Here the CDR3 DNA reads TGTGCCAGCAGCCGTCCAGGGGGCACTGAAGCTTTCTTT.

The rearrangement links TRBV2 to TRBJ1-1; 7 bases agree with TRBD1. Trimming removed 8 bases from V and 1 base from J; junction bases left unmatched: 13. This CDR3 region has 16 residues. Germline lookup yields CDR1 SNHLY and CDR2 FYNNEI. The CDR3 spells CASLGQRVPGNTEAFF. Here the CDR3 DNA reads TGTGCCAGCCTGGGACAGCGGGTACCGGGGAACACTGAAGCTTTCTTT.

This chain links TRBV10-3 with TRBJ1-4; no definite D call. The CDR3 extends over 11 amino acids. The ends were cut back, 2 bases at V and 12 bases at J, with 7 bases in the middle. The germline gives CDR1 ENHRY, CDR2 SYGVKD. CDR3 protein: CAISEMGELFF. CDR3 nucleotide sequence: TGTGCCATCAGTGAGATGGGAGAACTGTTTTTT.

V gene TRBV6-6 combines with J gene TRBJ2-7; 11 positions match TRBD1. Germline-derived CDR1 and CDR2 are MNHNY and SVGAGI (reference sequence). With V trimmed by 6 bases and J by 6 bases, 13 bases remained unmatched. The CDR3 is 16 amino acids. This CDR3 reads CASRGPGTGGVGEQYF. The DNA of the CDR3 is TGTGCCAGCAGGGGCCCCGGGACAGGGGGAGTAGGCGAGCAGTACTTC.

This clone has a handful of counts. The CDR3 nucleotides read TGTGCCAGCAGTGAAACAGGGGGAAACACTGAAGCTTTCTTT. It yields the protein CASSETGGNTEAFF. The chain uses TRBV25-1 and TRBJ1-1; 8 positions agree with TRBD1. The germline V gene has CDR1 MGHDK and CDR2 SYGVNS. The trim removed 2 bases at V and 2 bases at J, leaving 1 base unmatched. This CDR3 comprises 14 residues.

CDR3 in amino acids: CASSMDRGDYGYTF. The CDR3 nucleotides read TGTGCCAGCAGCATGGACAGGGGAGACTATGGCTACACCTTC. The V call is TRBV5-4, the J call TRBJ1-2, with 9 positions matching TRBD1. Losses at the gene ends were 4 bases for V and 3 bases for J; bases not matched to a gene: 4. CDR3 length equals 14 residues. In germline, CDR1 is SGHNT, CDR2 YYREEE (reference sequence).

Within the sample, this clone is medium-sized. Within the sample, other DNA sequences also encode this same CDR3. The chain uses TRBV7-9 and TRBJ1-4; D may be TRBD1 (5 bases). The germline CDR1 and CDR2 sequences are SEHNR and FQNEAQ (reference sequence). Trimming pared 1 base from V and 0 bases from J, leaving 9 bases between. This CDR3 contains 16 residues. CDR3 in DNA: TGTGCCAGCAGCTTAGTAGGGGCTGCAACTAATGAAAAACTGTTTTTT. Its protein product is CASSLVGAATNEKLFF.

The rearrangement uses TRBV5-5 and TRBJ1-2; a weak D match, TRBD1 (6 bases). The CDR3 is 13 residues long. V was trimmed by 1 base and J by 6 bases, leaving 10 bases between them. The germline V gene has CDR1 SGHKS and CDR2 YYEKEE (reference sequence). The CDR3 region has the DNA TGTGCCAGCAGCTTGAGGGCAGGGGATGGCTACACCTTC. Its protein is CASSLRAGDGYTF.

A remark on this clone: Other DNA variants within this sample encode the same CDR3. V usage is TRBV2 and J usage is TRBJ1-2; D is unresolved. This CDR3 is built from 11 residues. Germline CDR1 and CDR2: SNHLY and FYNNEI. V was cut by 7 bases and J by 8 bases, with 11 bases left in between. CDR3 amino acids: CASTRESGYTF. CDR3 coding DNA: TGTGCCAGCACTCGGGAATCCGGCTACACCTTC.

The chain carries TRBV25-1 and TRBJ2-5; tentatively, D is TRBD1 (6 bases). The length of the CDR3 is 15 residues. Trimming took off 5 bases at V and 2 bases at J, with 15 bases between the two ends. The germline V gene encodes CDR1 MGHDK and CDR2 SYGVNS. As DNA, the CDR3 is TGTGCCAGCAGTCCACAGGGCCACCGTCAAGAGACCCAGTACTTC. Residues: CASSPQGHRQETQYF.

The rearrangement links TRBV30 to TRBJ2-7, with 9 positions matching TRBD1. This CDR3 comprises 15 residues. V was pared by 3 bases and J by 2 bases, with 8 bases of the junction left unmatched. CDR1 is GTSNPN and CDR2 is SVGIG in the germline V gene (reference sequence). CDR3 nucleotides: TGTGCCTGGAGGTTACTCCGGGACAGGGCCTACGAGCAGTACTTC. It encodes CAWRLLRDRAYEQYF.

This clone was detected only once. The chain carries TRBV14 and TRBJ1-1; weak D call: TRBD1 (6 bases). Germline CDR1 reads SGHDN; CDR2 reads FVKESK. The CDR3 totals 13 residues. Trimming stripped 3 bases from V and 1 base from J, with 6 bases between. The CDR3 DNA reads as TGTGCCAGCAGCCAGGGACAGAACACTGAAGCTTTCTTT. It codes for CASSQGQNTEAFF.

This chain connects TRBV6-6 to TRBJ2-1, with D maybe TRBD1 (6 bases). The CDR3 covers 16 residues. Germline CDR1 MNHNY, CDR2 SVGAGI (reference sequence). Trimming cost V 11 bases and J 2 bases, with 22 bases left between them. CDR3 region: CAAPKVQGTPYNEQFF. CDR3 bases: TGTGCCGCCCCCAAGGTCCAGGGGACACCCTACAATGAGCAGTTCTTC.

This clone was seen once. CDR3 DNA: TGTGCCAGCAGCCTGACAGGGATGAACACTGAAGCTTTCTTT. Its translation is CASSLTGMNTEAFF. The rearrangement links TRBV6-1 to TRBJ1-1; 7 bases are shared with TRBD1. The CDR3 loop spans 14 amino acids. Per the germline V gene, CDR1 is MNHNS and CDR2 is SASEGT. V was pared by 6 bases and J by 0 bases, with 4 bases of the junction left unmatched.

V gene TRBV6-1 combines with J gene TRBJ2-7, with 11 nucleotides matching TRBD1. Germline-derived CDR1 and CDR2 are MNHNS and SASEGT. The J segment lost 7 bases and the V segment lost 6 bases, leaving 8 bases of the junction unmatched. The CDR3 is made up of 14 amino acids. The CDR3 here is CASRTGTGGVEQYF. CDR3 in DNA: TGTGCCAGCAGAACCGGGACAGGGGGTGTTGAGCAGTACTTC.

This chain joins TRBV5-6 and TRBJ2-7, with 7 bases matching TRBD2. V lost 2 bases to trimming and J lost 4 bases; unmatched junction nucleotides: 3. The V gene's germline CDR1 is SGHDT and CDR2 YYEEEE. The CDR3 has 13 residues. CDR3 sequence (DNA): TGTGCCAGCAGCTTTGGGGGGGGATACGAGCAGTACTTC. Translating it yields CASSFGGGYEQYF.

The sample holds a few counts of this clone. The chain links TRBV7-8 to TRBJ2-3, with 9 bases matching TRBD2. Per the germline V gene, CDR1 is SGHVS and CDR2 is FQNEAQ. The CDR3 is 15 amino acids. The J segment lost 6 bases and the V segment lost 3 bases, leaving 7 bases of the junction unmatched. CDR3 in amino acids: CASSFLAGRMDTQYF. The CDR3 region has the DNA TGTGCCAGCAGCTTCCTAGCGGGGAGGATGGATACGCAGTATTTT.